A single sample gave rise to the 29 T cell receptor beta chains below, sequenced in a study of cytomegalovirus exposure and HLA in healthy donors. It was with 60 Vbeta and 13 Jbeta primers that the PCR ran. Clones were sequenced by immunoSEQ multiplex PCR, and TCRdb holds only the in-frame ones, with some missing. This table has around 130,000 clones, 65% to 85% appearing once. The sequenced sample consisted of PBMCs. Every receptor here comes from a woman in her thirties or forties in good health and CMV-seropositive.

This clone has just a few counts. J is TRBJ1-3 and V is TRBV4-3; D unclear. This CDR3 is built from 16 residues. Germline V gives CDR1 LGHNA, CDR2 YSLEER. V was cut by 0 bases and J by 6 bases, with 15 bases left in between. CDR3 region: CASSQETRLVLNTIYF. CDR3 nucleotides: TGCGCCAGCAGCCAAGAGACTCGCCTGGTTTTAAACACCATATATTTT.

This clone was counted once. The chain couples TRBV13 to TRBJ1-6; TRBD1 agrees at 8 bases. The CDR3 covers 17 residues. CDR1 is PRHDT and CDR2 is FYEKMQ in the germline V gene (reference sequence). The V segment lost 4 bases and the J segment 4 bases; nucleotides outside the gene matches: 9. CDR3 sequence reads: CASSSETGGDYNSPLHF. CDR3 sequence (DNA): TGTGCCAGCAGCTCCGAAACAGGGGGTGATTATAATTCACCCCTCCACTTT. Full variable domain (outside the CDR3, taken from reference TRBV13 and TRBJ1-6): AAGVIQSPRHLIKEKRETATLKCYPIPRHDTVYWYQQGPGQDPQFLISFYEKMQSDKGSIPDRFSAQQFSDYHSELNMSSLELGDSALYFCASSSETGGDYNSPLHFGNGTRLTVT.

The chain recombines TRBV6-5 with TRBJ2-2; D remains ambiguous. The CDR3 runs to 15 residues. CDR1 is MNHEY, CDR2 SVGAGI, per germline. Trimming pared 5 bases from V and 4 bases from J, leaving 14 bases between. The CDR3 reads CASSITVGPTGELFF. As DNA, the CDR3 is TGTGCCAGCAGTATTACGGTGGGCCCCACCGGGGAGCTGTTTTTT.

The chain couples TRBV9 to TRBJ2-2; possibly TRBD1 for D (6 bases). The CDR3 has 15 amino acids. In germline, CDR1 is SGDLS, CDR2 YYNGEE. V lost 1 base to trimming and J lost 2 bases, with 9 bases between them. CDR3 DNA sequence: TGTGCCAGCAGCGTAAGGGACACCAACACCGGGGAGCTGTTTTTT. It codes for CASSVRDTNTGELFF.

The J gene is TRBJ1-2, the V gene TRBV7-8; 8 bases agree with TRBD1. The CDR3 runs 17 residues. Looked up from germline, CDR1 is SGHVS and CDR2 is FQNEAQ. Germline trimming cut 3 bases from V and 3 bases from J; bases unmatched to any gene: 12. The chain's CDR3 is CASSFHSGTGLDYGYTF. The CDR3 coding sequence is TGTGCCAGCAGCTTCCACTCCGGGACAGGACTTGACTATGGCTACACCTTC.

V gene TRBV9 combines with J gene TRBJ1-2; D is unclear. Per the germline V gene, CDR1 is SGDLS and CDR2 is YYNGEE. CDR3 length: 14 residues. The V gene lost 4 bases and the J gene lost 6 bases, with 16 bases spanning the gap. This chain's CDR3 is CASSLQVGWDGYTF. CDR3 DNA: TGTGCCAGCAGCCTTCAAGTCGGGTGGGATGGCTACACCTTC.

This clone has a handful of counts. The rearrangement joins TRBV5-1 to TRBJ1-1; D not certain. V lost 1 base and J lost 3, with 7 bases in between. This CDR3 contains 13 residues. Germline-derived CDR1 and CDR2 are SGHRS and YFSETQ. CDR3 bases: TGCGCCAGCAGCTTGACTCCGGACACTGAAGCTTTCTTT. Translating it yields CASSLTPDTEAFF.

The chain carries TRBV6-1 and TRBJ2-1, with D possibly matching TRBD1 (6 bases). The germline gives CDR1 MNHNS, CDR2 SASEGT. This CDR3 is built from 16 residues. V gave up 2 bases and J gave up 2 bases, with 13 bases separating them. The DNA of the CDR3 is TGTGCCAGCAGTGAACCCCCAGGGGAGACCTACAATGAGCAGTTCTTC. Translated: CASSEPPGETYNEQFF.

J is TRBJ2-5 and V is TRBV7-2; D perhaps matches TRBD1 (5 bases). Judging by the DNA end, TRBJ2-7 fits better; the J call may be wrong. CDR3 length equals 15 residues. The germline CDR1 and CDR2 sequences are SGHTA and FQGNSA. CDR3 DNA sequence: TGTGCCAGCAGCTTAAAGGGGTCGTCTACCTACGAGCAGTACTTC. Residues: CASSLKGSSTYEQYF.

The genes are TRBV7-2 and TRBJ2-5, with 8 bases fitting TRBD2. V shed 1 base, J shed 5 bases, and the junction held 3 bases outside the gene matches. The CDR3 consists of 14 residues. CDR1 SGHTA and CDR2 FQGNSA come from the germline V gene. The CDR3 DNA follows: TGTGCCAGCAGCTTAGAGCGGGAGTCCGAGACCCAGTACTTC. The encoded protein is CASSLERESETQYF. The complete variable domain, with remaining parts taken from reference TRBV7-2 and TRBJ2-5, reads GAGVSQSPSNKVTEKGKDVELRCDPISGHTALYWYRQSLGQGLEFLIYFQGNSAPDKSGLPSDRFSAERTGGSVSTLTIQRTQQEDSAVYLCASSLERESETQYFGPGTRLLVL.

This clone has more than one count but fewer than ten. The rearrangement links TRBV27 to TRBJ2-7, with D perhaps TRBD2 (5 bases). The CDR3 extends over 16 amino acids. Germline loops: CDR1 MNHEY, CDR2 SMNVEV (reference sequence). Trimming took 0 bases from V and 3 from J, leaving 15 bases between them. The CDR3 coding sequence is TGTGCCAGCAGTTTATCCTCAGCGGCAGCAGACTACGAGCAGTACTTC. Translated: CASSLSSAAADYEQYF.

The genes are TRBV30 and TRBJ1-1; no clear D. The V gene lost 3 bases and the J gene lost 0 bases, with 11 bases spanning the gap. Germline V CDR1 and CDR2: GTSNPN, SVGIG (reference sequence). CDR3 length: 14 residues. The CDR3 region is CAWSVTIMNTEAFF. The CDR3, as DNA: TGTGCCTGGAGCGTCACAATTATGAACACTGAAGCTTTCTTT.

The chain uses TRBV28 and TRBJ1-2; 8 bases are shared with TRBD1. CDR3 length: 15 amino acids. The germline V gene encodes CDR1 MDHEN and CDR2 SYDVKM. With 3 bases clipped from V and 4 bases from J, the junction kept 7 bases outside the gene matches. DNA of the CDR3: TGTGCCAGCAGTTTGGGACAGGCCGCGATCTATGGCTACACCTTC. As protein: CASSLGQAAIYGYTF.

This chain joins TRBV19 and TRBJ1-1; tentatively, D is TRBD1 (6 bases). Germline assignment: CDR1 LNHDA and CDR2 SQIVND (reference sequence). This CDR3 comprises 15 residues. V dropped 2 bases and J dropped 1 base, with 11 bases sitting between them. The chain's CDR3 is CASSITGQGNTEAFF. CDR3 bases: TGTGCCAGTAGTATAACGGGACAAGGGAACACTGAAGCTTTCTTT. The entire variable domain, with the rest obtained from reference TRBV19 and TRBJ1-1, is as follows: DGGITQSPKYLFRKEGQNVTLSCEQNLNHDAMYWYRQDPGQGLRLIYYSQIVNDFQKGDIAEGYSVSREKKESFPLTVTSAQKNPTAFYLCASSITGQGNTEAFFGQGTRLTVV.

The chain is built from TRBV6-5 and TRBJ2-7; D may be TRBD2 (6 bases). Looked up from germline, CDR1 is MNHEY and CDR2 is SVGAGI. Trimming stripped 8 bases from V and 4 bases from J, with 6 bases between. The CDR3 loop spans 10 amino acids. This CDR3 is CASGRYEQYF. CDR3 nucleotides: TGTGCCAGCGGGAGGTACGAGCAGTACTTC.

The rearrangement links TRBV19 to TRBJ2-1; D may be TRBD2 (5 bases). CDR3 size: 21 residues. V lost 5 bases and J lost 0, with 29 bases in between. The germline V gene encodes CDR1 LNHDA and CDR2 SQIVND (reference sequence). The CDR3 DNA reads as TGTGCCAGTAGTGTTGGATCGACGAACGCCCAGCGGAGGAGCTCCTACAATGAGCAGTTCTTC. Translated: CASSVGSTNAQRRSSYNEQFF.

The chain joins TRBV6-6 to TRBJ2-3; D not resolved. V was trimmed by 11 bases and J by 2 bases, leaving 14 bases between them. This CDR3 spans 13 amino acids. Germline CDR1 reads MNHNY; CDR2 reads SVGAGI (reference sequence). The CDR3 DNA reads TGTGCCCGAGCCCGTGGTCTCACAGATACGCAGTATTTT. It codes for CARARGLTDTQYF.

The chain joins TRBV6-4 to TRBJ2-3; 8 bases line up with TRBD2. V gave up 4 bases and J gave up 1 base; unmatched junction bases: 4. The CDR3 runs to 15 residues. Per germline, CDR1 MRHNA and CDR2 SNTAGT. CDR3 DNA sequence: TGTGCCAGCAGTGGCTCGACTAGCGGCACAGATACGCAGTATTTT. As protein: CASSGSTSGTDTQYF.

V and J are TRBV7-2 and TRBJ2-3, with D possibly matching TRBD1 (5 bases). The ends were cut back, 4 bases at V and 4 bases at J, with 12 bases in the middle. This CDR3 has 14 residues. Germline-derived CDR1 and CDR2 are SGHTA and FQGNSA. CDR3 protein: CASSSSRASDTQYF. The CDR3 DNA reads TGTGCCAGCAGCTCGAGCAGGGCTTCAGATACGCAGTATTTT.

This clone has just a few counts. This sequence joins TRBV4-3 and TRBJ2-7; a weak D match, TRBD2 (5 bases). This CDR3 contains 14 residues. CDR1 is LGHNA and CDR2 is YSLEER in the germline V gene. Trimming cost V 5 bases and J 4 bases, with 15 bases left between them. CDR3 DNA: TGCGCCAGCAGCGTGACTATCTTTGCATACGAGCAGTACTTC. Translation: CASSVTIFAYEQYF.

This clone has only one observation. The chain carries TRBV7-3 and TRBJ1-1; no clear D gene. Germline V gene lookup returns CDR1 SGHTA and CDR2 FQGTGA. The length of the CDR3 is 11 residues. V lost 0 bases to trimming and J lost 10 bases, with 6 bases between them. The CDR3 region is CASSLTEGAFF. The CDR3 DNA reads as TGTGCCAGCAGCTTAACTGAGGGAGCTTTCTTT.

V gene TRBV28 combines with J gene TRBJ2-5, with D perhaps TRBD1 (7 bases). Germline V gene lookup returns CDR1 MDHEN and CDR2 SYDVKM. V was cut by 2 bases and J by 1 base, with 11 bases left in between. The CDR3 loop spans 15 amino acids. The CDR3 is CASSLGGTAQETQYF. The CDR3 DNA is TGTGCCAGCAGTTTAGGCGGGACAGCCCAAGAGACCCAGTACTTC.

The chain is built from TRBV29-1 and TRBJ1-4; tentative D call: TRBD1 (6 bases). CDR1 and CDR2 (germline): SQVTM, ANQGSEA. The CDR3 is made up of 14 amino acids. Trimming left V 3 bases short and J 5 bases short, with 13 bases between. The CDR3 sequence: CSVDAGVVNEKLFF. In DNA form, the CDR3 reads TGCAGCGTTGACGCAGGGGTAGTAAATGAAAAACTGTTTTTT.

The chain combines TRBV5-4 with TRBJ2-3; the match to TRBD2 covers 9 bases. Looked up from germline, CDR1 is SGHNT and CDR2 is YYREEE (reference sequence). The CDR3 has 15 residues. Germline trimming cut 6 bases from V and 3 bases from J; bases unmatched to any gene: 8. In nucleotides, the CDR3 is TGTGCCAGCATCCAAGCGGGGGGTCCAACAGATACGCAGTATTTT. Protein: CASIQAGGPTDTQYF.

The chain recombines TRBV5-1 with TRBJ1-1, with 10 bases fitting TRBD1. Losses at the gene ends were 4 bases for V and 11 bases for J; bases not matched to a gene: 11. CDR1 and CDR2 from the germline V gene are SGHRS and YFSETQ. The CDR3 contains 14 residues. DNA for the CDR3: TGCGCCAGCAGCCTGGGACAGGGGAGTGATGGGGCTTTCTTT. Translating gives CASSLGQGSDGAFF.

The chain recombines TRBV28 with TRBJ2-1; 9 bases agree with TRBD2. The length of the CDR3 is 16 residues. Germline V gene sequence: CDR1 MDHEN, CDR2 SYDVKM. Trimming cost V 2 bases and J 2 bases; bases outside gene matches: 4. CDR3 in DNA: TGTGCCAGCAGTTTACGGGAGCGGGAGGCCTACAATGAGCAGTTCTTC. Translation gives CASSLREREAYNEQFF. The variable domain in full, completed from reference TRBV28 and TRBJ2-1, reads DVKVTQSSRYLVKRTGEKVFLECVQDMDHENMFWYRQDPGLGLRLIYFSYDVKMKEKGDIPEGYSVSREKKERFSLILESASTNQTSMYLCASSLREREAYNEQFFGPGTRLTVL.

This chain links TRBV19 with TRBJ1-1, with D perhaps matching TRBD1 (6 bases). There are 15 residues in the CDR3. CDR1 and CDR2 from the germline V gene are LNHDA and SQIVND (reference sequence). V lost 9 bases and J lost 4, with 21 bases in between. CDR3 bases: TGTGCCAGCGCCAAAACCGGGGGGCCGGGCACTGAAGCTTTCTTT. This gives the protein CASAKTGGPGTEAFF.

This sequence joins TRBV7-5 and TRBJ1-6; TRBD1, the table's D call, lacks a check against the DNA. TRBV7-5 is assigned pseudogene status. The CDR3 runs to 15 residues. As DNA, the CDR3 is TGTGCCAGAAGCCTAGGGGACAGGGTAAACTCACCCCTCCACTTT. The encoded protein is CARSLGDRVNSPLHF.

This clone was found a few times. The chain combines TRBV27 with TRBJ2-7; TRBD2 agrees at 9 bases. V shed 6 bases and J 5 bases; nucleotides not matched to a gene: 14. This CDR3 comprises 16 residues. CDR1 is MNHEY and CDR2 is SMNVEV in the germline V gene (reference sequence). In DNA, the CDR3 is TGTGCCAGCAGCTTCGTAGGGGTAGCGGGAGACGACGAGCAGTACTTC. It encodes CASSFVGVAGDDEQYF.